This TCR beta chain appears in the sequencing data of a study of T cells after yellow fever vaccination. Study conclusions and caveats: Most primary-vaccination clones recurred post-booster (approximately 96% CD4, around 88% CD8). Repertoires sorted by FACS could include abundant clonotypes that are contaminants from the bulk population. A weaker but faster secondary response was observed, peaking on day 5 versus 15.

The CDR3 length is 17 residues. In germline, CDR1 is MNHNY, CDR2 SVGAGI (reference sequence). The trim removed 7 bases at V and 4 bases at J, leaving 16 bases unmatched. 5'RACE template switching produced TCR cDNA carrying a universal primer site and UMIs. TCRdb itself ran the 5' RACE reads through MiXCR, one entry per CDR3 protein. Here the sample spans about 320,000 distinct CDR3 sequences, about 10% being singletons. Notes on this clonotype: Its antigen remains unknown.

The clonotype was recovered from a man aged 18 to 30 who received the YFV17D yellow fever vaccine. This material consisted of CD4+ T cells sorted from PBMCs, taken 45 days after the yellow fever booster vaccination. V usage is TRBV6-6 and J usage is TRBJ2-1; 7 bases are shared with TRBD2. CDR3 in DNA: TGTGCCAGCAAAATCCGGCCGGTAGCGGGTTCATACAATGAGCAGTTCTTC. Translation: CASKIRPVAGSYNEQFF.